This is a list of T cell receptor beta chains from one sample in a study of OX40 agonist ivuxolimab in advanced cancers. The repertoire was sequenced with immunoSEQ multiplex PCR; TCRdb's copy has only in-frame clones and lacks some. The sample shows about 23,000 clones, around four fifths of them seen only once. The source material was CD4+ or CD8+ T cells sorted from blood, sampled in a trial of the OX40 agonist ivuxolimab. These receptors were obtained from an adult with an advanced solid tumor such as melanoma, head and neck, liver or kidney cancer. CDR3s include the opening cysteine and the closing phenylalanine or tryptophan. The D gene is left open where the match is weak. A row's size may be missing; if present it is once, few, many or a size class.

D gene: TRBD2
V gene: TRBV5-5
clone size: .
J gene: TRBJ2-5
CDR3 DNA: TGTGCCAGCAGCTTGGGGGAGGGAAGAGAGACCCAGTACTTC
CDR3 protein: CASSLGEGRETQYF

D gene: TRBD1
V gene: TRBV27
clone size: .
J gene: TRBJ1-5
CDR3 DNA: TGTGCCAGCAGTGGGGGGACAGGGTATCAGCCCCAGCATTTT
CDR3 protein: CASSGGTGYQPQHF

D gene: .
V gene: TRBV27
clone size: .
J gene: TRBJ1-2
CDR3 DNA: TGTGCCAGCAGTTCCCCGACTTTCCCCTATGGCTACACCTTC
CDR3 protein: CASSSPTFPYGYTF

D gene: TRBD1
V gene: TRBV9
clone size: .
J gene: TRBJ2-7
CDR3 DNA: TGTGCCAGCAGCACCCGGACAGGGCAAGAGCAGTACTTC
CDR3 protein: CASSTRTGQEQYF

D gene: .
V gene: TRBV21-1
clone size: .
J gene: TRBJ1-5
CDR3 DNA: TGTGCCAGCAGCAAAGGAGTCGGTGGTAAGGGCCCGAATCAGCCCCAGCATTTT
CDR3 protein: CASSKGVGGKGPNQPQHF

D gene: .
V gene: TRBV18
clone size: .
J gene: TRBJ1-3
CDR3 DNA: TGTGCCAGCTCATGGGCAGGGGATGACTCTGGAAACACCATATATTTT
CDR3 protein: CASSWAGDDSGNTIYF

D gene: TRBD2
V gene: TRBV27
clone size: few
J gene: TRBJ2-7
CDR3 DNA: TGTGCCAGCAGTTTGGCTAGCGGGGAAGTCTCCTACGAGCAGTACTTC
CDR3 protein: CASSLASGEVSYEQYF

D gene: .
V gene: TRBV5-6
clone size: .
J gene: TRBJ2-2
CDR3 DNA: TGTGCCAGCAGTTCGGGGCTCACCGGGGAGCTGTTTTTT
CDR3 protein: CASSSGLTGELFF

D gene: TRBD2
V gene: TRBV7-9
clone size: .
J gene: TRBJ2-7
CDR3 DNA: TGTGCCAGCAGCTTAGGCAGGGAGGGCTACGAGCAGTACTTC
CDR3 protein: CASSLGREGYEQYF

D gene: TRBD2
V gene: TRBV13
clone size: .
J gene: TRBJ2-3
CDR3 DNA: TGTGCCAGCAGCTTTAGCGGGCGGAGCACAGATACGCAGTATTTT
CDR3 protein: CASSFSGRSTDTQYF

D gene: TRBD1
V gene: TRBV15
clone size: once
J gene: TRBJ2-7
CDR3 DNA: TGTGCCACCAGCACGTCCCGGGACCGGGACAGAAAAATCTACGAGCAGTACTTC
CDR3 protein: CATSTSRDRDRKIYEQYF

D gene: .
V gene: TRBV4-3
clone size: .
J gene: TRBJ1-2
CDR3 DNA: TGCGCCAGCAGCCAAGATCTCCTGGGTTGGGGAGGCTACACCTTC
CDR3 protein: CASSQDLLGWGGYTF

D gene: .
V gene: TRBV4-1
clone size: .
J gene: TRBJ2-7
CDR3 DNA: TGCGCCAGCAGCCAACACGCTGGAGCCTACGAGCAGTACTTC
CDR3 protein: CASSQHAGAYEQYF

D gene: .
V gene: TRBV6-6
clone size: .
J gene: TRBJ2-7
CDR3 DNA: TGTGCCAGCAGTTACGCGGGGGCGGGGTACGAGCAGTACTTC
CDR3 protein: CASSYAGAGYEQYF

D gene: .
V gene: TRBV6-5
clone size: .
J gene: TRBJ1-1
CDR3 DNA: TGTGCCAGCAGTTACTCCTTCGGAAGAATGAATGAAGCTTTCTTT
CDR3 protein: CASSYSFGRMNEAFF

D gene: TRBD1
V gene: TRBV18
clone size: .
J gene: TRBJ1-5
CDR3 DNA: TGTGCCACTCAGGGGGGGTTAAATCAGCCCCAGCATTTT
CDR3 protein: CATQGGLNQPQHF

D gene: .
V gene: TRBV19
clone size: .
J gene: TRBJ2-2
CDR3 DNA: TGTGCCAGTAATCTGGTTGGCTCCGGGGAGCTGTTTTTT
CDR3 protein: CASNLVGSGELFF

D gene: .
V gene: TRBV6-5
clone size: .
J gene: TRBJ2-7
CDR3 DNA: TGTGCCAGCCGGGTCTCCTACGAGCAGTACTTC
CDR3 protein: CASRVSYEQYF

D gene: .
V gene: TRBV27
clone size: .
J gene: TRBJ2-3
CDR3 DNA: TGTGCCAGCAGTACTCCGGGACGACAGAGCACAGATACGCAGTATTTT
CDR3 protein: CASSTPGRQSTDTQYF

D gene: TRBD1
V gene: TRBV7-7
clone size: .
J gene: TRBJ2-5
CDR3 DNA: TGTGCTAGCAGCATGGGACAGGATTGGGGATGGGAGACCCAGTACTTC
CDR3 protein: CASSMGQDWGWETQYF

D gene: .
V gene: TRBV27
clone size: .
J gene: TRBJ2-1
CDR3 DNA: TGTGCCAGCAGTTTATCTTTTCCGGACAGCTCCTACAATGAGCAGTTCTTC
CDR3 protein: CASSLSFPDSSYNEQFF

D gene: .
V gene: TRBV19
clone size: .
J gene: TRBJ2-6
CDR3 DNA: TGTGCCAGTAGTATAGATTCGGGTACTGGGGCCAACGTCCTGACTTTC
CDR3 protein: CASSIDSGTGANVLTF

D gene: .
V gene: TRBV6-5
clone size: .
J gene: TRBJ2-5
CDR3 DNA: TGTGCCAGCAGTTACGGGGAGACCCAGTACTTC
CDR3 protein: CASSYGETQYF

D gene: TRBD1
V gene: TRBV9
clone size: .
J gene: TRBJ1-2
CDR3 DNA: TGTGCCAGCAGCGTAGGGGACAGTCAAAAGAACTATGGCTACACCTTC
CDR3 protein: CASSVGDSQKNYGYTF

D gene: .
V gene: TRBV6-5
clone size: .
J gene: TRBJ1-3
CDR3 DNA: TGTGCCAGCAGCGCGGGAACGGCCGGAAACACCATATATTTT
CDR3 protein: CASSAGTAGNTIYF

D gene: .
V gene: TRBV6-5
clone size: .
J gene: TRBJ1-1
CDR3 DNA: TGTGCCAGCCTACACAGCACTGAAGCTTTCTTT
CDR3 protein: CASLHSTEAFF

D gene: .
V gene: TRBV4-3
clone size: .
J gene: TRBJ2-1
CDR3 DNA: TGCGCCAGCAGCCAAGAACAGGGAAAACCTGAGCAGTTCTTC
CDR3 protein: CASSQEQGKPEQFF

D gene: .
V gene: TRBV4-3
clone size: .
J gene: TRBJ2-5
CDR3 DNA: TGCGCCAGCAGCCAAGATCTTTTCATAGAGCAAGAGACCCAGTACTTC
CDR3 protein: CASSQDLFIEQETQYF

D gene: .
V gene: TRBV9
clone size: .
J gene: TRBJ1-2
CDR3 DNA: TGTGCCAGCAGCCCTAGCGAGGGAGGGCATGGCTACACCTTC
CDR3 protein: CASSPSEGGHGYTF

D gene: .
V gene: TRBV15
clone size: .
J gene: TRBJ2-2
CDR3 DNA: TGTGCCACCAGCAGTGGCACGGGGGACACCGGGGAGCTGTTTTTT
CDR3 protein: CATSSGTGDTGELFF

D gene: .
V gene: TRBV6-5
clone size: .
J gene: TRBJ1-2
CDR3 DNA: TGTGCCAGCAGTTATAGATGGACGAGGTCCAACTATGGCTACACCTTC
CDR3 protein: CASSYRWTRSNYGYTF

D gene: TRBD1
V gene: TRBV23-1
clone size: .
J gene: TRBJ1-2
CDR3 DNA: TGCGCCAGCAGCCGGACAGGGAACTATGGCTACACCTTC
CDR3 protein: CASSRTGNYGYTF

D gene: TRBD1
V gene: TRBV5-1
clone size: .
J gene: TRBJ2-7
CDR3 DNA: TGCGCCAGCAGCTTGGGACAGGGGATCGCCTACGAGCAGTACTTC
CDR3 protein: CASSLGQGIAYEQYF

D gene: .
V gene: TRBV5-6
clone size: once
J gene: TRBJ1-2
CDR3 DNA: TGTGCCAGCAGCTTGGGGGCGGGCTCCTATGGCTACACCTTC
CDR3 protein: CASSLGAGSYGYTF

D gene: TRBD1
V gene: TRBV15
clone size: .
J gene: TRBJ1-6
CDR3 DNA: TGTGCCACCAGCAGAGATGGGGGAACAGGGGGCTTTTCACCCCTCCACTTT
CDR3 protein: CATSRDGGTGGFSPLHF

D gene: TRBD1
V gene: TRBV7-9
clone size: .
J gene: TRBJ1-1
CDR3 DNA: TGTGCCAGCAGCTTAGCACAGGGGTTCACTGAAGCTTTCTTT
CDR3 protein: CASSLAQGFTEAFF

D gene: .
V gene: TRBV7-9
clone size: .
J gene: TRBJ1-6
CDR3 DNA: TGTGCCAGCAGCCCTGTAAGGTCCTATAATTCACCCCTCCACTTT
CDR3 protein: CASSPVRSYNSPLHF

D gene: TRBD1
V gene: TRBV10-3
clone size: .
J gene: TRBJ1-2
CDR3 DNA: TGTGCCATCAGTTTCCGGACAGGGGGCAACTATGGCTACACCTTC
CDR3 protein: CAISFRTGGNYGYTF

D gene: .
V gene: TRBV9
clone size: .
J gene: TRBJ1-1
CDR3 DNA: TGTGCCAGCAGCGTAGGGTCCTCGCCGGTCGTGAACACTGAAGCTTTCTTT
CDR3 protein: CASSVGSSPVVNTEAFF

D gene: .
V gene: TRBV9
clone size: .
J gene: TRBJ2-7
CDR3 DNA: TGTGCCAGCAGCGTAGTCGGGGGCGAGCAGTACTTC
CDR3 protein: CASSVVGGEQYF

D gene: TRBD1
V gene: TRBV27
clone size: .
J gene: TRBJ1-2
CDR3 DNA: TGTGCCAGCACAGGACAGGGGAGCTATGGCTACACCTTC
CDR3 protein: CASTGQGSYGYTF

D gene: .
V gene: TRBV7-2
clone size: .
J gene: TRBJ1-1
CDR3 DNA: TGTGCCAGCAGCAAACAAGAACCGGGACACAGGTACACTGAAGCTTTCTTT
CDR3 protein: CASSKQEPGHRYTEAFF

D gene: TRBD1
V gene: TRBV27
clone size: .
J gene: TRBJ1-2
CDR3 DNA: TGTGCCAGCAGTTTTAACAGGGGTTATGGCTACACCTTC
CDR3 protein: CASSFNRGYGYTF

D gene: .
V gene: TRBV7-9
clone size: .
J gene: TRBJ2-7
CDR3 DNA: TGTGCCAGCAGCTTAGTAGCCTACGAGCAGTACTTC
CDR3 protein: CASSLVAYEQYF

D gene: TRBD2
V gene: TRBV12-5
clone size: .
J gene: TRBJ2-2
CDR3 DNA: TGTGCTAGTGGGGCTAGCGGGCTAGACACCGGGGAGCTGTTTTTT
CDR3 protein: CASGASGLDTGELFF